This T cell receptor (beta chain) was sequenced for a study of T cell repertoires in cytomegalovirus infection. About the research overall: In the study, CMV epitopes included recently identified HLA-C-restricted and well-studied HLA-B-restricted ones. Both a matching HLA type and CMV infection were indicated by public TCR beta signatures. Findings of the study overall: Public TCR beta family frequency separated CMV-and-HLA carriers, including in an independent cohort.

V was trimmed by 6 bases and J by 3 bases, leaving 12 bases between them. From germline, CDR1 is MNHNS and CDR2 SASEGT. This CDR3 is built from 13 residues. In regard to this clonotype: The antigen remains undetermined.

TCRdb analysed the reads with MiXCR anew, one entry per CDR3 protein. The data hold roughly 500,000 distinct CDR3 sequences, with around a third observed a single time. The V and J genes are TRBV6-1 and TRBJ2-7; a weak D match, TRBD2 (5 bases). The receptor comes from a human donor in good health (CMV status not recorded). Some clones in this sample may be carry-over from other donors' samples. The source material was cultured PBMCs, sampled from culture after CMV antigen stimulation. CDR3 in DNA: TGTGCCAGCAGCCGGGCGGGTCTCTACGAGCAGTACTTC. Translated, it gives CASSRAGLYEQYF.